This TCR beta chain derives from a study of identical twins. CDR3 length: 16 residues. V lost 7 bases and J 6 bases, leaving 22 bases between the germline ends. CDR1 SGHAT and CDR2 FQDESV come from the germline V gene (reference sequence). This clonotype has ten or more counts. Its target is unknown. A universal primer site was created by template switching, with the cDNA bearing unique molecular identifiers. One entry per CDR3 protein, called by TCRdb with MiXCR from the 5' RACE reads. The profile shows about 460,000 distinct CDR3 sequences, 13% to 15% of them singletons. Study observations and caveats: For cord blood, abundant beta clonotypes had fewer insertions, unlike memory repertoires, which showed none.

This same sample was also taken into another study, of yellow fever vaccine responses in identical twins.

Material for sequencing was CD4+ T cells sorted from blood. The rearrangement links TRBV11-1 to TRBJ2-1, with D tentatively TRBD2 (7 bases). The sequence derives from a woman aged 18-35 years in good health. The CDR3 DNA reads as TGTGCCAGCAATGAGGGCGGGGGACAAACCTCCAATGAGCAGTTCTTC. The encoded protein is CASNEGGGQTSNEQFF.